This T cell receptor (beta chain) was documented in a study of CD8 T cells in Susac syndrome. The study's findings and limits: A handful of Susac-specific public clones appeared in CD8+ TEMRA repertoires, and over 15 in total CD8+ repertoires.

With respect to this clonotype: Its antigen is not identified.

With random hexamers, reverse transcription was performed on about 0.5 to 1 ug of RNA. TCRdb independently ran MiXCR on the immunoSEQ multiplex PCR reads; one entry per CDR3 protein. The data contain around 200,000 distinct CDR3 sequences, 85% to 95% of them singletons. This TCR was sampled from a human donor with Susac syndrome. Sequencing was carried out using CD8+ T cells from PBMCs.

The CDR3 spells CASSPYGGDMNTEAFF. The CDR3 DNA reads TGTGCCAGCAGCCCTTACGGGGGAGACATGAACACTGAAGCTTTCTTT. This sequence joins TRBV9 and TRBJ1-1, with D possibly being TRBD1 (5 bases). The ends were cut back, 4 bases at V and 0 bases at J, with 16 bases in the middle. Germline V gene data show CDR1 as SGDLS and CDR2 as YYNGEE. CDR3 size: 16 residues.